A selection of T cell receptor beta chains follows, all from one sample in a study of T cell repertoires in cytomegalovirus infection. TCRdb fed the reads into MiXCR, producing one record per CDR3 protein. This table holds around 230,000 distinct CDR3 sequences, approximately 38% found once. Their target antigens are unknown. This specimen was CD8+ T cells from cultured PBMCs, taken from culture after CMV antigen stimulation. The source of these receptors is a human donor in good health (CMV status not recorded). Some clones in this sample may be carry-over from other donors' samples. The CDR3 runs from the conserved cysteine through the conserved F or W. Fields, in order: V gene, D gene, J gene, clone size, CDR3 DNA, CDR3 protein. A D gene is named only where the DNA matches it firmly. Rows give clone size only sometimes, using once, few, many, or a class for an expanded clone.

v_gene: TRBV11-2
d_gene: .
j_gene: TRBJ1-1
abundance: once
CDR3nt: TGTGCCAGCAGCTTAGTACCAGCGAACACTGAAGCTTTCTTT
CDR3aa: CASSLVPANTEAFF

v_gene: TRBV7-9
d_gene: .
j_gene: TRBJ2-7
abundance: .
CDR3nt: TGTGCCAGCAGCTTTACCGGCAGTGCCTACGAGCAGTACTTC
CDR3aa: CASSFTGSAYEQYF

v_gene: TRBV18
d_gene: TRBD1
j_gene: TRBJ2-4
abundance: .
CDR3nt: TGTGCCAGCTCACCGGGACAGTTGGCCAAAAACATTCAGTACTTC
CDR3aa: CASSPGQLAKNIQYF

v_gene: TRBV29-1
d_gene: .
j_gene: TRBJ1-1
abundance: .
CDR3nt: TGCAGCGCCTCCGATGGGAACACTGAAGCTTTCTTT
CDR3aa: CSASDGNTEAFF

v_gene: TRBV27
d_gene: .
j_gene: TRBJ1-5
abundance: many
CDR3nt: TGTGCCAGCAGTTTTACAGGGTTACAAGGTGAGCCCCAGCATTTT
CDR3aa: CASSFTGLQGEPQHF

v_gene: TRBV27
d_gene: .
j_gene: TRBJ2-2
abundance: .
CDR3nt: TGTGCCAGCAGTTTCGGTGGGGGCCTTAACACCGGGGAGCTGTTTTTT
CDR3aa: CASSFGGGLNTGELFF

v_gene: TRBV7-6
d_gene: .
j_gene: TRBJ2-2
abundance: few
CDR3nt: TGTGCCAGCAGCGCCCGGGGACAAATTAGGGAGCTGTTTTTT
CDR3aa: CASSARGQIRELFF

v_gene: TRBV7-6
d_gene: .
j_gene: TRBJ2-1
abundance: .
CDR3nt: TGTGCCAGCAGCTTCGGGGCAGCCAACAATGAGCAGTTCTTC
CDR3aa: CASSFGAANNEQFF

v_gene: TRBV7-1
d_gene: .
j_gene: TRBJ2-7
abundance: .
CDR3nt: TGTGCCAGCAGCCCTGGCTCCGACTGGGGCGAGCAGTACTTC
CDR3aa: CASSPGSDWGEQYF

v_gene: TRBV7-7
d_gene: TRBD1
j_gene: TRBJ2-1
abundance: .
CDR3nt: TGTGCTAGCAGCTTCACAGGGGCGACCTACAATGAGCAGTTCTTC
CDR3aa: CASSFTGATYNEQFF

v_gene: TRBV6-8
d_gene: .
j_gene: TRBJ2-2
abundance: .
CDR3nt: TGTGCCAGCAGTTGGTACGACCCTGGGGACACCGGGGAGCTGTTTTTT
CDR3aa: CASSWYDPGDTGELFF

v_gene: TRBV20-1
d_gene: .
j_gene: TRBJ2-1
abundance: few
CDR3nt: TGCAGTGCTGCGATGGGGGGAATCGGTGAGCAGTTCTTC
CDR3aa: CSAAMGGIGEQFF

v_gene: TRBV28
d_gene: .
j_gene: TRBJ1-3
abundance: .
CDR3nt: TGTGCCAGCGGGAACGCTTACGGAAACACCATATATTTT
CDR3aa: CASGNAYGNTIYF

v_gene: TRBV28
d_gene: TRBD1
j_gene: TRBJ2-7
abundance: few
CDR3nt: TGTGCCAGCCGTACAGGGGTCAGTTCCCACGAGCAGTACTTC
CDR3aa: CASRTGVSSHEQYF

v_gene: TRBV7-2
d_gene: TRBD2
j_gene: TRBJ2-1
abundance: few
CDR3nt: TGTGCCAGCAGCGCCCGGGGGGGAGACTACAATACCTTC
CDR3aa: CASSARGGDYNTF

v_gene: TRBV2
d_gene: .
j_gene: TRBJ2-7
abundance: .
CDR3nt: TGTGCCAGCATAGCTAGCTTCTCCGAGCAGTACTTC
CDR3aa: CASIASFSEQYF

v_gene: TRBV19
d_gene: TRBD1
j_gene: TRBJ2-5
abundance: .
CDR3nt: TGTGCCAGTAGTATAGGGGGGACAGGGGGAAGAGAGACCCAGTACTTC
CDR3aa: CASSIGGTGGRETQYF

v_gene: TRBV11-1
d_gene: TRBD1
j_gene: TRBJ1-3
abundance: .
CDR3nt: TGTGCCAGCAGCCATGACAGGGGGCGCGGTGGAAACACCATATATTTT
CDR3aa: CASSHDRGRGGNTIYF

v_gene: TRBV4-1
d_gene: TRBD1
j_gene: TRBJ1-2
abundance: .
CDR3nt: TGCGCCAGCAGCCATACGGGACAGATCCTTTCAGGCTACACCTTC
CDR3aa: CASSHTGQILSGYTF

v_gene: TRBV30
d_gene: .
j_gene: TRBJ2-7
abundance: .
CDR3nt: TGTGCCTGGAGTGTACTGGGCCGCGAGCAGTACTTC
CDR3aa: CAWSVLGREQYF

v_gene: TRBV24-1
d_gene: .
j_gene: TRBJ1-1
abundance: .
CDR3nt: TGTGCCACCAGTGAGTCCCCAACGGAAGACACTGAAGCTTTCTTT
CDR3aa: CATSESPTEDTEAFF

v_gene: TRBV11-1
d_gene: .
j_gene: TRBJ2-5
abundance: .
CDR3nt: TGTGCCAGCAGCTATACGGACGCATACCAAGAGACCCAGTACTTC
CDR3aa: CASSYTDAYQETQYF

v_gene: TRBV7-4
d_gene: .
j_gene: TRBJ2-5
abundance: .
CDR3nt: TGTGCCAGCGGCGAGAGGTACCAAGAGACCCAGTACTTC
CDR3aa: CASGERYQETQYF